The 9 T cell receptor beta chains reported below all come from one sample, sequenced in a study of shared clonotypes between healthy human individuals. The assay was immunoSEQ multiplex PCR, and TCRdb's table has in-frame clones only and misses some. The sample lists nearly 500,000 clones; 76% were seen once. Sequenced sample: PBMCs. The receptors here all came from a woman aged 40 to 50 in good health. Some clones in this sample may be carry-over from other donors' samples.

The chain couples TRBV4-2 to TRBJ2-3; possibly TRBD2 for D (5 bases). The CDR3 contains 16 residues. Germline CDR1 LGHNA, CDR2 YNFKEQ. V was shortened by 0 bases and J by 0 bases, with 10 bases between the two germline ends. The CDR3 loop reads CASSQDVGVSTDTQYF. In nucleotides, the CDR3 is TGTGCCAGCAGCCAAGATGTGGGAGTCAGCACAGATACGCAGTATTTT.

V gene TRBV29-1 combines with J gene TRBJ2-3; 9 bases match TRBD2. Germline-derived CDR1 and CDR2 are SQVTM and ANQGSEA. The CDR3 has 16 amino acids. V shed 5 bases and J 1 base; nucleotides not matched to a gene: 10. The CDR3: CSVTAASGIGTDTQYF. The CDR3 bases are TGCAGCGTTACCGCAGCTAGCGGGATTGGCACAGATACGCAGTATTTT.

This clone was counted at least ten times. The rearrangement uses TRBV2 and TRBJ2-5; D perhaps matches TRBD1 (6 bases). The ends were cut back, 6 bases at V and 0 bases at J, with 11 bases in the middle. Germline CDR1 reads SNHLY; CDR2 reads FYNNEI. There are 14 residues in the CDR3. CDR3 nucleotides: TGTGCCAGCAGATTCGACAGGCACCAAGAGACCCAGTACTTC. This gives the protein CASRFDRHQETQYF.

The chain is built from TRBV5-4 and TRBJ2-3; D possibly corresponds to TRBD1 (6 bases). The CDR3 has 13 amino acids. Trimming cost V 2 bases and J 4 bases, with 8 bases left between them. The V gene's germline CDR1 is SGHNT and CDR2 YYREEE (reference sequence). The CDR3 reads CASSFDRPDTQYF. The DNA of the CDR3 is TGTGCCAGCAGCTTCGACAGGCCAGATACGCAGTATTTT.

V usage is TRBV29-1 and J usage is TRBJ2-1, with 7 bases lining up with TRBD2. This CDR3 is 16 amino acids long. V lost 6 bases, J lost 7 bases, and 18 bases stayed unmatched. The germline V gene encodes CDR1 SQVTM and CDR2 ANQGSEA. CDR3 in amino acids: CSVFRGGDIFGNEQFF. The CDR3 DNA follows: TGCAGCGTGTTCCGTGGGGGGGATATTTTCGGTAATGAGCAGTTCTTC.

The chain couples TRBV5-1 to TRBJ2-3, with 16 nucleotides matching TRBD2. J gave up 6 bases and V 4 bases, and 8 bases lay outside the gene matches. In germline, CDR1 is SGHRS, CDR2 YFSETQ. This CDR3 has 17 residues. This CDR3 is CASSRGLAGGSSDTQYF. The CDR3 nucleotides read TGCGCCAGCAGCAGGGGACTAGCGGGAGGGTCGAGCGATACGCAGTATTTT.

This clone was seen ten or more times. Different DNA sequences within this sample yield the same CDR3. This chain joins TRBV28 and TRBJ1-5; TRBD1 matches at 9 bases. The ends lost 2 bases at V and 1 base at J; junction bases unmatched: 12. From germline, CDR1 is MDHEN and CDR2 SYDVKM. The CDR3 is made up of 19 amino acids. CDR3 DNA sequence: TGTGCCAGCAGTTTACTTTGGACAGGGGCGAGTAGGAGCAATCAGCCCCAGCATTTT. This gives the protein CASSLLWTGASRSNQPQHF.

V and J are TRBV27 and TRBJ1-1; D gene unclear. The germline gives CDR1 MNHEY, CDR2 SMNVEV (reference sequence). V dropped 5 bases and J dropped 4 bases, with 20 bases sitting between them. CDR3 length: 16 amino acids. CDR3 sequence reads: CASSPPAWKWRTEAFF. The CDR3 region has the DNA TGTGCCAGCAGTCCTCCAGCTTGGAAGTGGCGCACTGAAGCTTTCTTT.

This clone was detected once. V gene TRBV11-2 combines with J gene TRBJ2-3, with 9 bases aligning to TRBD1. Trimming took 5 bases from V and 0 from J; bases not matched to a gene: 6. CDR3 length: 16 amino acids. The germline V gene has CDR1 SGHAT and CDR2 FQNNGV. CDR3: CASSPWTGASTDTQYF. The CDR3 DNA reads as TGTGCCAGCAGCCCCTGGACAGGGGCTAGCACAGATACGCAGTATTTT.